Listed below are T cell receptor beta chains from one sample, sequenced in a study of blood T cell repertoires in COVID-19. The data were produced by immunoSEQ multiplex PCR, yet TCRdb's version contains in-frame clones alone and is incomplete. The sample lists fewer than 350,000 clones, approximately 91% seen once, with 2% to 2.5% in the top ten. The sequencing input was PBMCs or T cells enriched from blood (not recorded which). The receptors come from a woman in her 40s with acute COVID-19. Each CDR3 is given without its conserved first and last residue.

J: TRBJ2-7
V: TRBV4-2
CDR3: ASSRTGSDEQY

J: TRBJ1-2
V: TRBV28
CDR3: ASSLFHPGQIDGYT

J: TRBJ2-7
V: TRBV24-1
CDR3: ATSDARDRYYEQY

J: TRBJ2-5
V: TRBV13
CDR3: ASSSGTGTVQETQY

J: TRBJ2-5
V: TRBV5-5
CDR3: ASKSFPTGETQY

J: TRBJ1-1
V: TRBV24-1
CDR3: ATRGTASTEAF

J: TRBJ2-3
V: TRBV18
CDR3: ASSPFTGVTDTQY

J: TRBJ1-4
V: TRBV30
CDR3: AWSAGPNEKLF

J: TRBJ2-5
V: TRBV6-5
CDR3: ASSYGTGKETQY

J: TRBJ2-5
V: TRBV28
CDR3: ATSFEVGETQY

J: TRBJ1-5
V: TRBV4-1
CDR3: ASSGQNYSNQPQH

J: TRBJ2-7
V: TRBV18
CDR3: ASSPPEGAAYEQY

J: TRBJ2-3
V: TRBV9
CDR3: ASSAAGRSPDTQY

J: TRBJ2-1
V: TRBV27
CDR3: ASGSRRSGGPVSYNEQF

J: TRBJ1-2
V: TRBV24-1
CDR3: ATSDGTGVANYGYT

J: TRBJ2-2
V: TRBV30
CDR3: AWSVRGNLNTGELF

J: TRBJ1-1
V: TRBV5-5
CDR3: ASSFAAGWNTEAF

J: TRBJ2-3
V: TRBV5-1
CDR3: ASTRGGVGDTQY

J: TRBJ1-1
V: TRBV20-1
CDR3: SASRAGAF

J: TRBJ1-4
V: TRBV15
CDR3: ATSRDRQGGEKLF

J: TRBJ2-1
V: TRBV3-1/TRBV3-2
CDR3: ASSLLIGTANNEQF

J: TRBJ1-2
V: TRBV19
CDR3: ASSPGQGWDYGYT

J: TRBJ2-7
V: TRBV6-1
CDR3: ASSEPGGYTYEQY

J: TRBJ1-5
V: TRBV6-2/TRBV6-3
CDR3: ASSYSAGSNQPQH

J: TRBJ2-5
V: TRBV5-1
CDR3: ASSLFPGTISETQY

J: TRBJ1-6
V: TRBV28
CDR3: ASSSPDRAFNSPLH

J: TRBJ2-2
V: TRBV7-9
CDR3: ASSLGPDRTNTGELF

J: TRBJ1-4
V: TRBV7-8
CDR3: ASSVTVTNEKLF

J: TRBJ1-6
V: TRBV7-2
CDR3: ASSLGLNRGHNSPLH

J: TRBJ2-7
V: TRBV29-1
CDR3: SVDPSGESYEQY

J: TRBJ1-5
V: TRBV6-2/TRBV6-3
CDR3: ASSKNQGNQPQH

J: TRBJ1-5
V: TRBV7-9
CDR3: ASSSGQINQPQH

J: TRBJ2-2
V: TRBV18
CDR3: ASSPPLTGIITGELF

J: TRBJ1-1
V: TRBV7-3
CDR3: ASSLLREARNTEAF

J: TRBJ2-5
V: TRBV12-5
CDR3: ASGLTGGQETQY

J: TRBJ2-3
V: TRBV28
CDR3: ASSTPVLTHTQY

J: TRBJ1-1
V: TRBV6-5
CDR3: ASSFTGATEAF

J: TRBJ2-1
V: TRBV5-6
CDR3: ASTGGNGAYEQF

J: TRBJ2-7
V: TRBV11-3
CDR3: ASSAHSSEQY

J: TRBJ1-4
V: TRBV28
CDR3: ASSSRDRGWGEKLF

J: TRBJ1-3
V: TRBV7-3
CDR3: ATLPGLGGPGNTIY

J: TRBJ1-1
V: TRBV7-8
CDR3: ASSLEVRDRGVGTEAF

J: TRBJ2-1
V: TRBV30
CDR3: AWSVEGNEQF

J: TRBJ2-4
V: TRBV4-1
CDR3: ASSPGTFLVRGENIQY